This T cell receptor (beta chain) derives from a study of blood T cell repertoires in COVID-19 (dated by TCRdb to 2020 to 2022). Turning to the overall study: The collaborator samples originated in the United States, Italy and Spain and spanned the acute and convalescent phases of COVID-19. The prospective study material was composed of cDNA or gDNA derived from T cells, B-cell-depleted T cells, or PBMCs. The repertoires were released in a freely available public database intended as a resource for research on the immune response to SARS-CoV-2. The dataset comprised deeply sampled blood TCRbeta repertoires from subjects exposed to, actively infected with, or recovered from COVID-19. The samples were drawn from two sources: the first 160 participants of the ongoing ImmuneRACE study, and 1,200 or so subjects contributed by 6 global collaborators. The sample metadata nearly always contained a de-identified subject ID, COVID-19 status, age in years and sex. Where available, HLA class I and class II types were obtained from metadata supplied by the sample provider rather than from assay-based typing.

On this clone: Its antigen is still unknown. No base quality values were provided; no much bigger clone lies one nucleotide off.

TCRbeta CDR3 regions were amplified from genomic DNA using the immunoSEQ Assay, a bias-controlled multiplex PCR. The authors processed their data as follows. Within the assay, amplification of reference gene primers was used to estimate how many nucleated cells each sample contained. To quantify the absolute abundance of each unique TCRbeta CDR3 rearrangement, sequence reads were collapsed and filtered. For each sample, productive Simpson clonality was calculated as the square root of Simpson's diversity index across productive rearrangements. Drawn from immuneACCESS, this table holds only the in-frame rearrangements with V and J called that TCRdb kept. Clones are partly lost; checked studies trace under half to an unresolved V gene and leave the rest unexplained. V and J calls and clone size are copied from that table; D and trimming were computed from the DNA. The sample yields over 120,000 clones; roughly 79% were counted once. The top ten clonotypes cover less than 2% of the sample.

Each collaborating institution followed its own protocols to collect whole blood in K2EDTA tubes. Collaborator samples were shipped for TCRbeta analysis as frozen whole blood, isolated PBMCs, or DNA extracted from either sample type. V is clipped by 0 bases and J by 5 bases, and the sequence between their germline boundaries is 13 bases long. CDR1 and CDR2 were assigned from the germline V gene (reference sequence) as GTSNPN and SVGIG. The CDR3 has 15 amino acids, counting the end cysteine and phenylalanine. Only the CDR3 portion is preserved as DNA: 45 bases, with reading frame beginning at the first base. Study-wide conclusions, independent of this receptor: Clinical and demographic metadata were provided uncurated, with the amount varying by source and participant.

Specimen: peripheral blood. The sequence came from a woman in her sixties with acute or convalescent COVID-19. This receptor chain uses TRBV30 and TRBJ1-4; confidence is insufficient to name the D gene. The nucleotides are TGTGCCTGGAGTGTAGCGGGGAGGCAAAATGAAAAACTGTTTTTT. The encoded protein is CAWSVAGRQNEKLFF.